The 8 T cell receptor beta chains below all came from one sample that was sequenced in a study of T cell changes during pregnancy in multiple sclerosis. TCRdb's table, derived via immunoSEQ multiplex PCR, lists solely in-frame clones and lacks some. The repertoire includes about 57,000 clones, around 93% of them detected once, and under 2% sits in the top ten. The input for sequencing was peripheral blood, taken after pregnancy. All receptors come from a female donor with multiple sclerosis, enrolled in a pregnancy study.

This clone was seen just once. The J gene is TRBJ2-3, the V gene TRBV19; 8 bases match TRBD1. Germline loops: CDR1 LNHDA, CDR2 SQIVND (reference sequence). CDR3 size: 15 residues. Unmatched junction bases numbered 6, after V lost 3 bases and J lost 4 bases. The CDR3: CASSIGQGGSDTQYF. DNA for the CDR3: TGTGCCAGTAGTATCGGACAGGGTGGTTCAGATACGCAGTATTTT.

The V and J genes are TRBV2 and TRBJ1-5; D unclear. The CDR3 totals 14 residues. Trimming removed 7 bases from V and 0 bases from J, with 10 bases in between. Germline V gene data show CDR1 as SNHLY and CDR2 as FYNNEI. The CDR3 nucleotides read TGTGCCAGCAACAAAGACTATAGCAATCAGCCCCAGCATTTT. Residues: CASNKDYSNQPQHF.

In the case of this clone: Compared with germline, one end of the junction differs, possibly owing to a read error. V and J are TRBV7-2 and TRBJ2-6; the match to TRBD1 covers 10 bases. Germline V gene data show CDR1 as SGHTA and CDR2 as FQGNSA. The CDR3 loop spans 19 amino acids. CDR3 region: CASSPAGQGVLSRANVLTF. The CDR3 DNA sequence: TGTGCCAGCAGCCCCGCCGGACAGGGGGTTCTCTCTCGGGCCAACGTCCTGACTTTC.

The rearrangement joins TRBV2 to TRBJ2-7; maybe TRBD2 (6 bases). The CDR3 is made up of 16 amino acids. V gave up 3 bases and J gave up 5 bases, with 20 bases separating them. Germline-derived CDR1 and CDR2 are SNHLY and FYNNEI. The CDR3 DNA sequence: TGTGCCAGCAGTGACGATCCCCGGAGGGTTGGTAACGAGCAGTACTTC. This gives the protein CASSDDPRRVGNEQYF.

The CDR3 region has the DNA TGTGCCAGCAGCTTAAGCGGGATACGTAGCTTAGCCAAAAACATTCAGTACTTC. Translated: CASSLSGIRSLAKNIQYF. The genes are TRBV5-5 and TRBJ2-4; 7 positions match TRBD2. This CDR3 spans 18 amino acids. Germline V CDR1 and CDR2: SGHKS, YYEKEE (reference sequence). V gave up 2 bases and J gave up 0 bases; unmatched junction bases: 11.

CDR3 region: CASSPRLTKLSYNEQFF. The CDR3 bases are TGTGCCAGCAGTCCGCGACTCACTAAACTTTCCTACAATGAGCAGTTCTTC. The chain recombines TRBV28 with TRBJ2-1; D not resolved. Germline-derived CDR1 and CDR2 are MDHEN and SYDVKM. This CDR3 comprises 17 residues. V was trimmed by 5 bases and J by 1 base, leaving 18 bases between them.

The CDR3, as DNA: TGTGCCAGCAGCAAAAGGACACAAGAAAACACTGAAGCTTTCTTT. Its protein product is CASSKRTQENTEAFF. The chain joins TRBV6-6 to TRBJ1-1; a weak D match, TRBD1 (5 bases). There are 15 residues in the CDR3. Germline V gene data show CDR1 as MNHNY and CDR2 as SVGAGI (reference sequence). V lost 6 bases to trimming and J lost 2 bases, with 16 bases between them.

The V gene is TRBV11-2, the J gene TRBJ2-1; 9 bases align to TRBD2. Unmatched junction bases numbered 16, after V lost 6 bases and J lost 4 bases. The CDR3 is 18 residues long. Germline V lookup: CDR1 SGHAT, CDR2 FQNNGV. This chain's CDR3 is CASSHEGKAGGRYNEQFF. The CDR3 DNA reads TGTGCCAGCAGTCATGAGGGGAAGGCGGGAGGGCGGTACAATGAGCAGTTCTTC.